The source of this T cell receptor beta chain is a study of shared clonotypes between healthy human individuals. General study results and limits: Estimated clonotype richness was generally higher in naive than memory subsets.

Selected positively for CCR7 and CD45RO-negative, naive CD8 cells excluded terminally differentiated effector memory CD45RA+ cells. Assay used: immunoSEQ multiplex PCR; TCRdb lists only in-frame clones, some missing. The data show about 1,800,000 clones, about 95% seen once. This CDR3 contains 15 residues. Trimming at V came to 0 bases and at J to 7 bases, leaving 8 bases not matched to a gene. Germline lookup yields CDR1 SGHRS and CDR2 YFSETQ. As for this clone: The target antigen is unknown.

This TCR derives from a man aged 18 to 30 in good health. Material: naive CD8+ T cells sorted from blood. The chain couples TRBV5-1 to TRBJ2-7, with TRBD2 matching 9 bases. CDR3 coding DNA: TGCGCCAGCAGCTTGGTGGTAGCGGGAGTAGGGGAGCAGTACTTC. It yields the protein CASSLVVAGVGEQYF.